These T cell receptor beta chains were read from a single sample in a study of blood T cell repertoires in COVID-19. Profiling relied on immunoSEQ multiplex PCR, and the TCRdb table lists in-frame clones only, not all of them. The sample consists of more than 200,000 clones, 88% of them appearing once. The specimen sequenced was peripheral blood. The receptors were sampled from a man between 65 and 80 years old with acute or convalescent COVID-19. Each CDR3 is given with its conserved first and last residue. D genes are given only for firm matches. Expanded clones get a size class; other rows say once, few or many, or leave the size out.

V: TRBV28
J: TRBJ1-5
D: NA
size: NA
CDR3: CASSGEVQPQHF
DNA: TGTGCCAGCAGTGGGGAGGTTCAGCCCCAGCATTTT

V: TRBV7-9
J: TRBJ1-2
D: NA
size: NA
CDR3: CASSFAGGSYGYTF
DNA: TGTGCCAGCAGCTTTGCGGGGGGCAGCTATGGCTACACCTTC

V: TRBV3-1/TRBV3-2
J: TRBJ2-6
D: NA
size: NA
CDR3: CASSQEVTGSSGANVLTF
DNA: TGTGCCAGCAGCCAAGAGGTAACAGGGAGTTCAGGGGCCAACGTCCTGACTTTC

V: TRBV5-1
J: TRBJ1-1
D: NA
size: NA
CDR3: CASRPGNTEAFF
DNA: TGCGCCAGCCGCCCGGGGAACACTGAAGCTTTCTTT

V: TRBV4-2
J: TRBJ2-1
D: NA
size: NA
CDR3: CASSPRLREASYNEQFF
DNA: TGTGCCAGCAGCCCCCGCCTTAGAGAGGCCTCCTACAATGAGCAGTTCTTC

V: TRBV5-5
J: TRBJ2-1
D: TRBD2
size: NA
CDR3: CASSLAGLANNNEQFF
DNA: TGTGCCAGCAGCTTGGCCGGACTAGCTAATAACAATGAGCAGTTCTTC

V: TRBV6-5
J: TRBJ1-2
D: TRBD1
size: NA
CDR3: CASSYSLTDRVYGYTF
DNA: TGTGCCAGCAGTTACTCTCTTACGGACAGGGTGTATGGCTACACCTTC

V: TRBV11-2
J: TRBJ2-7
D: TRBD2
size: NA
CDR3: CASSFDGPRGLVLGEQYF
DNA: TGTGCCAGCAGCTTCGATGGACCCCGGGGACTAGTTCTCGGTGAGCAGTACTTC

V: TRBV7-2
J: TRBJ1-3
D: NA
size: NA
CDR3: CASSSDRSGNTIYF
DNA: TGTGCCAGCAGCTCAGACAGGTCTGGAAACACCATATATTTT

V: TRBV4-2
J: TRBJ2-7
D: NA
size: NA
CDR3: CASSQDPGTYEQYF
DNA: TGTGCCAGCAGCCAAGACCCAGGGACCTACGAGCAGTACTTC

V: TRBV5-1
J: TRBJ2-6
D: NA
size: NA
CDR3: CASSPGGTASSGANVLTF
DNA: TGCGCCAGCAGCCCGGGAGGGACAGCGAGCTCTGGGGCCAACGTCCTGACTTTC

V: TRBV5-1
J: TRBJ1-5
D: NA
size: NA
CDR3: CASSPDGNSNQPQHF
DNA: TGCGCCAGCAGCCCGGACGGGAATAGCAATCAGCCCCAGCATTTT

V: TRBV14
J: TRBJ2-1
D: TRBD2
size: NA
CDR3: CASSQEVAGEHLGEQFF
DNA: TGTGCCAGCAGCCAAGAGGTAGCGGGAGAACACCTGGGTGAGCAGTTCTTC

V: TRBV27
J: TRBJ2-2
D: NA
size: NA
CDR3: CASRGTQTTGELFF
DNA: TGTGCCAGCAGGGGGACTCAGACCACCGGGGAGCTGTTTTTT

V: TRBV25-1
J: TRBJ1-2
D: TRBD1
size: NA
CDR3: CASSEFEGQGKDLYGYTF
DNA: TGTGCCAGCAGTGAATTCGAGGGACAGGGGAAAGATCTCTATGGCTACACCTTC

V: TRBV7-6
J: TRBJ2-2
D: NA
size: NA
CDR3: CASSRPPGQNTGELFF
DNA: TGTGCCAGCAGCCGTCCTCCGGGACAGAACACCGGGGAGCTGTTTTTT

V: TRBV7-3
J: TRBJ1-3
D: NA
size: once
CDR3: CASSLYATGSGNTIYF
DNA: TGTGCCAGCAGCTTATATGCAACAGGCTCTGGAAACACCATATATTTT

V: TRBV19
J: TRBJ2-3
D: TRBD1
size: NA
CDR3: CASSGDRLTDTQYF
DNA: TGTGCCAGTAGTGGGGACAGACTCACAGATACGCAGTATTTT

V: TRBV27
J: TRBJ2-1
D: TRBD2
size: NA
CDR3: CASSFQAGGSNEQFF
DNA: TGTGCCAGCAGTTTCCAAGCGGGAGGGAGCAATGAGCAGTTCTTC

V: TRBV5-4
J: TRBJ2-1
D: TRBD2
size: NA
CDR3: CASSLTGGYEQFF
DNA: TGTGCCAGCAGCTTGACCGGGGGGTATGAGCAGTTCTTC

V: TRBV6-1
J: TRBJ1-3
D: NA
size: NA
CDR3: CASSEYVGSSGNTIYF
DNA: TGTGCCAGCAGTGAATATGTGGGCTCCTCTGGAAACACCATATATTTT

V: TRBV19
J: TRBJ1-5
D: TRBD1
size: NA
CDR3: CASRGQGGLGNQPQHF
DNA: TGTGCCAGCAGAGGACAGGGTGGCCTGGGCAATCAGCCCCAGCATTTT

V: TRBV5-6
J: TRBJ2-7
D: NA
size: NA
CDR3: CASSPQPVHYEQYF
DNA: TGTGCCAGCAGCCCACAGCCTGTCCACTACGAGCAGTACTTC